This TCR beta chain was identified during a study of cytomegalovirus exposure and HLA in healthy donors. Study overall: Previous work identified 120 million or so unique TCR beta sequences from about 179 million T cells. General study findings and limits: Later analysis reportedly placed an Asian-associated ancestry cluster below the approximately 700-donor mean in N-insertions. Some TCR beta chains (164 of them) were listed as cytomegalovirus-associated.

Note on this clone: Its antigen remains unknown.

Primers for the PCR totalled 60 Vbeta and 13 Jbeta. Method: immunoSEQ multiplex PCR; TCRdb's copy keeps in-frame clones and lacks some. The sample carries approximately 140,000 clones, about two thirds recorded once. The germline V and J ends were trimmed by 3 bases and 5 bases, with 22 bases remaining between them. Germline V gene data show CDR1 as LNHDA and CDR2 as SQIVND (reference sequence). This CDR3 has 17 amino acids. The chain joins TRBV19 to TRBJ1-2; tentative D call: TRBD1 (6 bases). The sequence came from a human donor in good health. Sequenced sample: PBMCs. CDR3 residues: CASSMEPTGLGEYGYTF. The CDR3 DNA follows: TGTGCCAGTAGTATGGAACCAACAGGGTTGGGGGAGTATGGCTACACCTTC.